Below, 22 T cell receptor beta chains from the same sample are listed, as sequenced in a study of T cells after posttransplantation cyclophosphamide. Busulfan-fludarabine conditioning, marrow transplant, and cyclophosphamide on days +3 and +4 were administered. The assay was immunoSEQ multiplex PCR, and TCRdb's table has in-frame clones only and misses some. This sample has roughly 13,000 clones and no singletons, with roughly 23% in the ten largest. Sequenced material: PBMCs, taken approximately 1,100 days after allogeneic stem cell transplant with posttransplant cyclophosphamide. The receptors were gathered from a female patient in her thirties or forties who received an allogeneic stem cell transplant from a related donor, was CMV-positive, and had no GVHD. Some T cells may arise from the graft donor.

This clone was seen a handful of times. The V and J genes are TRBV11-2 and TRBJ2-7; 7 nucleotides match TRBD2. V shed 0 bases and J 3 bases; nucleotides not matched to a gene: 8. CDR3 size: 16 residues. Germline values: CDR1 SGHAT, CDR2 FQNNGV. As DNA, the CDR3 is TGTGCCAGCAGCTTAGAGGCCCCCGGACTAGTCTACGAGCAGTACTTC. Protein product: CASSLEAPGLVYEQYF.

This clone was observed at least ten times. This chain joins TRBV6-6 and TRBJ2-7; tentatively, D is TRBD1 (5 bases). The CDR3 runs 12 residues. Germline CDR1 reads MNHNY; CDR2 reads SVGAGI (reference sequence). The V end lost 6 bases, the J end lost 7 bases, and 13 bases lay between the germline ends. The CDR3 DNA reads TGTGCCAGCAGCAGGGCCGTGAGGGAGCAGTACTTC. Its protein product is CASSRAVREQYF.

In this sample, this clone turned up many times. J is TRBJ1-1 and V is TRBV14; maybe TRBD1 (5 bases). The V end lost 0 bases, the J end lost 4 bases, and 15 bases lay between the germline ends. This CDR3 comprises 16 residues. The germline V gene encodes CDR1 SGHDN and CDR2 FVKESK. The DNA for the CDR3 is TGTGCCAGCAGCCAAGACTCTGCCTGGGGGGGCACTGAAGCTTTCTTT. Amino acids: CASSQDSAWGGTEAFF.

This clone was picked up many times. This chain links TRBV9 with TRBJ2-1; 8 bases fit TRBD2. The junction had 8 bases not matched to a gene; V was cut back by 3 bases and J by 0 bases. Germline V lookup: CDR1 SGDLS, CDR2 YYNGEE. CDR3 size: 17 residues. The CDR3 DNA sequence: TGTGCCAGCAGCGCCGGGGGGGGGACATACTCCTACAATGAGCAGTTCTTC. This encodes CASSAGGGTYSYNEQFF.

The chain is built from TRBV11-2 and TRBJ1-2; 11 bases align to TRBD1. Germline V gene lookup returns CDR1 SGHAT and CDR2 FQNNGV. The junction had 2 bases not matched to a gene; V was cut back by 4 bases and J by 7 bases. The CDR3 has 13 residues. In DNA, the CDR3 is TGTGCCAGCAGCTCGGACAGGGGGCTTGGCTACACCTTC. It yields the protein CASSSDRGLGYTF.

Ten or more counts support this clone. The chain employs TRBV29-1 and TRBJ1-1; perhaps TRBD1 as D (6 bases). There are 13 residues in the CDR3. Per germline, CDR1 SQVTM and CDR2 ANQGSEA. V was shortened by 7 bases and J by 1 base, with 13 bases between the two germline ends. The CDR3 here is CSGRAGENTEAFF. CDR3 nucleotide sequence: TGCAGCGGCCGGGCAGGGGAGAACACTGAAGCTTTCTTT.

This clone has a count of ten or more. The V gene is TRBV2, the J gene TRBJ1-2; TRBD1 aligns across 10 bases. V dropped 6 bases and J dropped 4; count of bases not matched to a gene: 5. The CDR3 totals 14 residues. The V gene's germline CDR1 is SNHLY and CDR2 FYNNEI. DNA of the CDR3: TGTGCCAGCAGCCCGACAGGGGGCGGCTATGGCTACACCTTC. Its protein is CASSPTGGGYGYTF.

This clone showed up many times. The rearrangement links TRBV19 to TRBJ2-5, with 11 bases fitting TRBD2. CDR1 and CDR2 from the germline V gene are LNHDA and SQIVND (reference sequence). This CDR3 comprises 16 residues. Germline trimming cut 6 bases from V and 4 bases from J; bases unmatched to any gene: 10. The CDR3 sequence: CASSTGTSGVGETQYF. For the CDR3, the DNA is TGTGCCAGTAGCACCGGGACTAGCGGTGTGGGAGAGACCCAGTACTTC.

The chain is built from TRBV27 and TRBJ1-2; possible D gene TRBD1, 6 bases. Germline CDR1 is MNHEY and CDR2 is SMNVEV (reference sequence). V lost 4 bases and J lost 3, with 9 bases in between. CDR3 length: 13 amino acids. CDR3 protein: CASSWAGDYGYTF. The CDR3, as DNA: TGTGCCAGCAGTTGGGCAGGGGACTATGGCTACACCTTC.

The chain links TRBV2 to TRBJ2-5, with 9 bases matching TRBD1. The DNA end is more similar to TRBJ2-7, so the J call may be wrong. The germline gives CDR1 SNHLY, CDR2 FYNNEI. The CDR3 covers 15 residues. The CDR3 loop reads CASSEGAQGAHEQYF. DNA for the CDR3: TGTGCCAGCAGTGAAGGTGCACAGGGGGCCCACGAGCAGTACTTC.

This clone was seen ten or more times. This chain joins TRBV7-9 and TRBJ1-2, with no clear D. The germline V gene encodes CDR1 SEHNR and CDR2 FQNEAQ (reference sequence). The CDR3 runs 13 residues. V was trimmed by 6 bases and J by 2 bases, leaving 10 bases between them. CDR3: CASRADGNYGYTF. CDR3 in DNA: TGTGCCAGCAGAGCGGACGGAAACTATGGCTACACCTTC. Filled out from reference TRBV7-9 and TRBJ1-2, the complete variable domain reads DTGVSQNPRHKITKRGQNVTFRCDPISEHNRLYWYRQTLGQGPEFLTYFQNEAQLEKSRLLSDRFSAERPKGSFSTLEIQRTEQGDSAMYLCASRADGNYGYTFGSGTRLTVV.

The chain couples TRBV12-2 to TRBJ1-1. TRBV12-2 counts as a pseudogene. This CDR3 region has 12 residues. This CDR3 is CASRHSGTEAFF. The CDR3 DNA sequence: TGTGCAAGTCGCCACTCCGGGACTGAAGCTTTCTTT.

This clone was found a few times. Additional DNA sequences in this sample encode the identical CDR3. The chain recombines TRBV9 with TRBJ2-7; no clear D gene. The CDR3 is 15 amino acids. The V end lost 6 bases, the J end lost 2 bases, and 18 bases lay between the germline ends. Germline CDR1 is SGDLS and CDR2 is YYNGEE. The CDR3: CASIFKQKTAYEQYF. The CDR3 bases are TGTGCCAGCATTTTCAAACAGAAGACGGCCTACGAGCAGTACTTC.

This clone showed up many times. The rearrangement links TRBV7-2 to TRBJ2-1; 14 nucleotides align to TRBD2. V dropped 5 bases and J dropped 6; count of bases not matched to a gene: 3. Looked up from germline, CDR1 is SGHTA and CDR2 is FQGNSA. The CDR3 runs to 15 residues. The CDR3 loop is CASSPGLAGGNEQFF. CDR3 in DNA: TGTGCCAGCAGCCCAGGACTAGCGGGGGGCAATGAGCAGTTCTTC.

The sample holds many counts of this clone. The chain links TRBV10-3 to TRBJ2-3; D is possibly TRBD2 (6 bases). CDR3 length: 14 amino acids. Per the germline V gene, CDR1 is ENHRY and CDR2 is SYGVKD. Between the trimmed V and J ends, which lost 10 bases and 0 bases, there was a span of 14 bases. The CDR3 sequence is CASRRDSSTDTQYF. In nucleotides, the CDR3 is TGTGCCAGTCGGAGGGACTCTAGCACAGATACGCAGTATTTT.

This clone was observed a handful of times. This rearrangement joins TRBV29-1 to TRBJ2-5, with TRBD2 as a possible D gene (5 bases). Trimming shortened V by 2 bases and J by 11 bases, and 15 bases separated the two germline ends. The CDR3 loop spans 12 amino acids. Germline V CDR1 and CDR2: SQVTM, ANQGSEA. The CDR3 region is CSVEKGSGGQYF. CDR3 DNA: TGCAGCGTTGAAAAAGGGTCTGGCGGGCAGTACTTC.

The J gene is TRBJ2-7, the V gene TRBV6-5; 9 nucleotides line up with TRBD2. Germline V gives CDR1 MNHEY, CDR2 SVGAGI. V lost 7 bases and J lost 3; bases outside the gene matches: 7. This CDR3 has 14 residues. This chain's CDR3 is CASKERGEIYEQYF. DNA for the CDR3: TGTGCCAGCAAGGAGCGGGGGGAGATCTACGAGCAGTACTTC.

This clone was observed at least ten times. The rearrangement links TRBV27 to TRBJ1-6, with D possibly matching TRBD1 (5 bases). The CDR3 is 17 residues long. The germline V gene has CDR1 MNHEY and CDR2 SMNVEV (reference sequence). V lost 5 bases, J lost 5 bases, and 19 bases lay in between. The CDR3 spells CASSPSMGGSDNSPLHF. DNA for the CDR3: TGTGCCAGCAGTCCCTCAATGGGGGGGAGCGATAATTCACCCCTCCACTTT.

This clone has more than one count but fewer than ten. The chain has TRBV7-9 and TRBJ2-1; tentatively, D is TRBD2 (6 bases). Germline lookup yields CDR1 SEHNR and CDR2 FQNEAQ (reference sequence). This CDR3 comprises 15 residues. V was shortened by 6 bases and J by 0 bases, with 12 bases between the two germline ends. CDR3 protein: CASSSTGDSYNEQFF. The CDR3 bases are TGTGCCAGCAGTTCTACGGGGGACTCCTACAATGAGCAGTTCTTC.

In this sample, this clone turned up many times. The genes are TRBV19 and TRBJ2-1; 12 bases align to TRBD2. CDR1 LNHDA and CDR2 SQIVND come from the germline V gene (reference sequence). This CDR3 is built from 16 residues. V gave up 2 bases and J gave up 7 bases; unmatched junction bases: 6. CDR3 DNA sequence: TGTGCCAGTAGTATAAGCCGGACTAGCGGGGTTAATGAGCAGTTCTTC. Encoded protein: CASSISRTSGVNEQFF.

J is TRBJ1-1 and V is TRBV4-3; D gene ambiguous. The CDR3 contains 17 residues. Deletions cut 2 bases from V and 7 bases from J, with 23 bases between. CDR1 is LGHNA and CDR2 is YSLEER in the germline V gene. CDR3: CASSQFQRLMEPYEAFF. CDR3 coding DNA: TGCGCCAGCAGCCAATTTCAGCGGTTGATGGAACCTTATGAAGCTTTCTTT.

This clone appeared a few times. The CDR3 bases are TGTGCCAGCAGTCCTGGGGCACCTAACTATGGCTACACCTTC. Protein product: CASSPGAPNYGYTF. The chain carries TRBV6-5 and TRBJ1-2; a possible D gene is TRBD1 (5 bases). With 5 bases removed from V and 0 bases from J, the gap between germline ends came to 10 bases. Germline loops: CDR1 MNHEY, CDR2 SVGAGI. This CDR3 spans 14 amino acids.